This T cell receptor (beta chain) came from a study of cytomegalovirus exposure and HLA in healthy donors. Findings and limits, study-wide: Data from an earlier analysis indicated that most TCR beta V segments were productive either about 87% or about 30% of the time.

PCR involved 60 Vbeta and 13 Jbeta primers. The protocol was immunoSEQ multiplex PCR, while the TCRdb copy is restricted to in-frame clones and leaves out a portion. Among about 160,000 clones listed, around 83% were seen once. Remarks on this clone: Its cognate antigen is unknown.

CDR1 and CDR2 (germline): LNHNV, YYDKDF (reference sequence). This CDR3 contains 16 residues. Trimming took 1 base from V and 0 from J, leaving 9 bases between them. The TCR was taken from a male donor in good health and CMV-seropositive. V gene TRBV15 combines with J gene TRBJ1-4; D gene uncertain. Sequences were obtained from PBMCs. The CDR3 sequence: CATSRARFATNEKLFF. Here the CDR3 DNA reads TGTGCCACCAGCAGAGCCAGGTTTGCAACTAATGAAAAACTGTTTTTT.